The clone carrying this TCR beta chain was seen more than once but under ten times. Its antigen is unknown. The CDR3 contains 14 residues. In germline, CDR1 is LGHDT, CDR2 YNNKEL (reference sequence). The ends were cut back, 2 bases at V and 4 bases at J, with 11 bases in the middle. The data originate from a study of CD8 T cells in ankylosing spondylitis. Researchers built TCR beta libraries using quantitative 5'-RACE with molecular barcodes. TCRdb reanalysed the 5' RACE reads using MiXCR and keeps one entry per CDR3 protein. The sample shows just under 550,000 distinct CDR3 sequences, about 13% of them seen only once. Study results and caveats: Past studies reported some motif variants in reactive arthritis synovial fluid and blood. Clones that were linked to disease were CD8+ and were relatively rare in peripheral blood. Matched ankylosing spondylitis synovial fluid reportedly showed significant enrichment of disease-linked clones. The study identified a TCR beta motif of several highly homologous variants that appeared characteristic of ankylosing spondylitis blood.

This clonotype was obtained from a male donor with ankylosing spondylitis. The material sequenced was blood, either unsorted or a sorted T cell fraction (not recorded which). The chain is built from TRBV3-1 and TRBJ1-2; D is possibly TRBD1 (5 bases). DNA of the CDR3: TGTGCCAGCAGCCAACCCGGGGCAGTCTATGGCTACACCTTC. It specifies CASSQPGAVYGYTF.